This TCR beta chain was obtained from a study of blood T cells in healthy people across ages. CDR1 and CDR2 (germline): MNHEY, SMNVEV (reference sequence). The CDR3 totals 14 residues. J lost 9 bases, V lost 5 bases, and 6 bases had no gene match. Combining a sample-barcoded 5' primer with a J-beta primer mix, a second PCR ran for about 6 to 12 cycles. TCRdb independently ran MiXCR on the 5' RACE reads; one entry per CDR3 protein. The sample contains 800,000 to 1,300,000 distinct CDR3 sequences, around 25% of which appear only once. Another study also made use of these data, one on T cells of mothers and their children.

The sequenced sample was blood. The V and J genes are TRBV27 and TRBJ1-6, with 8 bases that match TRBD1. This clonotype was obtained from a girl aged 2 to 10 in good health. The chain's CDR3 is CASSPGQGGSPLHF. The CDR3 nucleotides are TGTGCCAGCAGTCCCGGACAGGGAGGTTCACCCCTCCACTTT.